A single sample gave rise to the 11 T cell receptor beta chains below, sequenced in a study of blood T cell repertoires in COVID-19. Sequencing used immunoSEQ multiplex PCR; TCRdb keeps in-frame clones, though not all of them. This repertoire shows over 400,000 clones, 85% to 90% found once; its top ten account for 7.5% to 9.5%. Sample: peripheral blood. The receptors were gathered from a woman between 45 and 60 years old with COVID-19, enrolled during active disease.

The chain is built from TRBV29-1 and TRBJ1-5; 7 nucleotides match TRBD1. This CDR3 is built from 13 residues. CDR1 is SQVTM and CDR2 is ANQGSEA in the germline V gene. V was clipped by 2 bases and J by 4 bases; unmatched bases: 2. CDR3 in amino acids: CSVELGQNQPQHF. The CDR3 DNA sequence: TGCAGCGTTGAATTGGGACAGAATCAGCCCCAGCATTTT.

The chain links TRBV25-1 to TRBJ2-6, with D maybe TRBD1 (5 bases). V was shortened by 4 bases and J by 2 bases, with 9 bases between the two germline ends. The CDR3 loop spans 15 amino acids. The germline gives CDR1 MGHDK, CDR2 SYGVNS. The CDR3 region has the DNA TGTGCCAGCAGTGTACAGGATCCTGGGGCCAACGTCCTGACTTTC. Translation: CASSVQDPGANVLTF.

This clone appeared once. This chain uses TRBV5-4 with TRBJ1-3, with TRBD1 matching over 7 bases. V lost 4 bases, J lost 10 bases, and 8 bases stayed unmatched. Germline assignment: CDR1 SGHNT and CDR2 YYREEE (reference sequence). The CDR3 loop spans 13 amino acids. CDR3 in DNA: TGTGCCAGCAGCACCGGGACGACAGGGACCATATATTTT. Its translation: CASSTGTTGTIYF.

The chain uses TRBV18 and TRBJ1-5; TRBD1 is a possible D gene (6 bases). Germline V CDR1 and CDR2: KGHSH, LQKENI. The germline V and J ends were trimmed by 3 bases and 8 bases, with 11 bases remaining between them. The CDR3 has 13 amino acids. In DNA, the CDR3 is TGTGCCAGCTCACCGGACAGCCCGGAGCCCCAGCATTTT. Residues: CASSPDSPEPQHF.

This chain connects TRBV7-8 to TRBJ1-1; D gene unclear. CDR3 length: 12 amino acids. V was cut by 5 bases and J by 4 bases, with 8 bases left in between. Germline V CDR1 and CDR2: SGHVS, FQNEAQ. The CDR3 bases are TGTGCCAGCAGCCCGAGGAGCACTGAAGCTTTCTTT. Translated, it gives CASSPRSTEAFF.

The genes are TRBV6-1 and TRBJ1-5; no clear D gene. Trimming removed 1 base from V and 0 bases from J, with 13 bases in between. The CDR3 has 17 residues. CDR1 MNHNS and CDR2 SASEGT come from the germline V gene. The CDR3 sequence is CASSEVRGRNSNQPQHF. The DNA for the CDR3 is TGTGCCAGCAGTGAAGTACGAGGGCGGAATAGCAATCAGCCCCAGCATTTT.

This clone has just a few counts. The V call is TRBV30, the J call TRBJ2-7, with 8 bases fitting TRBD1. The CDR3 contains 14 residues. Germline V lookup: CDR1 GTSNPN, CDR2 SVGIG (reference sequence). V shed 1 base and J 3 bases; nucleotides not matched to a gene: 5. DNA of the CDR3: TGTGCCTGGAGTGAAGGGACAGGAGTCTACGAGCAGTACTTC. Amino acids: CAWSEGTGVYEQYF.

The chain links TRBV28 to TRBJ1-5; unclear D gene. V lost 7 bases, J lost 2 bases, and 12 bases lay in between. This CDR3 has 14 residues. Germline assignment: CDR1 MDHEN and CDR2 SYDVKM. CDR3 region: CASTARIGNQPQHF. CDR3 DNA sequence: TGTGCCAGCACCGCGAGGATAGGCAATCAGCCCCAGCATTTT.

This clone turned up a few times. The gene calls are TRBV5-1 and TRBJ1-2, with TRBD1 as a possible D gene (6 bases). In germline, CDR1 is SGHRS, CDR2 YFSETQ. This CDR3 has 14 residues. V was shortened by 4 bases and J by 4 bases, with 14 bases between the two germline ends. As DNA, the CDR3 is TGCGCCAGCAGCCGATACAGGGCCGGCTATGGCTACACCTTC. Protein product: CASSRYRAGYGYTF.

The chain employs TRBV12-5 and TRBJ2-5; 10 bases align to TRBD1. This CDR3 spans 15 amino acids. V shed 3 bases, J shed 1 base, and the junction held 2 bases outside the gene matches. CDR1 is LGHNT, CDR2 FRNRAP, per germline. The CDR3 bases are TGTGCTAGTGGTTTAGGGACAGGGGCCCAAGAGACCCAGTACTTC. Translated: CASGLGTGAQETQYF.

The gene calls are TRBV25-1 and TRBJ2-5; 9 nucleotides align to TRBD1. Trimming took 5 bases from V and 5 from J; bases not matched to a gene: 9. Germline V gene data show CDR1 as MGHDK and CDR2 as SYGVNS. The CDR3 has 15 amino acids. The chain's CDR3 is CASSRGQGLWETQYF. CDR3 sequence (DNA): TGTGCCAGCAGTAGAGGACAGGGGTTGTGGGAGACCCAGTACTTC.